This TCR beta chain was recovered during a study of T cells in localized non-small cell lung cancer. General study points: Uninvolved adjacent lung had the highest recorded T cell clonality, with tumor below it. When the top 100 tumor clones were examined, a median around 61 of them also appeared in the adjacent lung, which was paired and uninvolved. Heterogeneity remains possible because sequencing was limited to only one tumor region. Prolonged overall survival went with higher T cell density in the blood.

The CDR3 runs to 15 residues. V shed 8 bases and J shed 4 bases, with 20 bases lying between them. Germline assignment: CDR1 SGHTA and CDR2 FQGNSA. Remarks on this clone: What it recognizes is unknown.

Sequencing used immunoSEQ multiplex PCR; TCRdb keeps in-frame clones, though not all of them. The sample shows 45,000 or so clones, about four fifths of them seen only once. This rearrangement joins TRBV7-2 to TRBJ1-2; no firm D call. Specimen: peripheral blood mononuclear cells, collected before any cancer treatment. The clonotype comes from a man aged 35 to 69 with stage III lung adenocarcinoma. The CDR3, as DNA: TGTGCCAGCGGCGCGTCCGGGGTTTCGTTCTATGGCTACACCTTC. Translated: CASGASGVSFYGYTF.